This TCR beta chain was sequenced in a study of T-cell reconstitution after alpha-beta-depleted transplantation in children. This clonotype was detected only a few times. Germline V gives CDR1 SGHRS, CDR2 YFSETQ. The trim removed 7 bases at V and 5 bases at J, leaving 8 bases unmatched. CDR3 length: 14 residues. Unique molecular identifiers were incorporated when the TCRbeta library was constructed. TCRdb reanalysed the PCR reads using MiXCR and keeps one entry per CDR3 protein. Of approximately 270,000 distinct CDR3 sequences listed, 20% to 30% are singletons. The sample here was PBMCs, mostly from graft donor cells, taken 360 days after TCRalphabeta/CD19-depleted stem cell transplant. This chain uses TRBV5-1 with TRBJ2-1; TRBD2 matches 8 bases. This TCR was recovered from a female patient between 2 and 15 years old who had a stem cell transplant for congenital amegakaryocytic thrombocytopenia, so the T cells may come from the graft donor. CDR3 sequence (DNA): TGCGCCAGCGTTACCAGCGGGAGTAACAATGAGCAGTTCTTC. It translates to CASVTSGSNNEQFF. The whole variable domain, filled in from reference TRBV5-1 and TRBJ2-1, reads KAGVTQTPRYLIKTRGQQVTLSCSPISGHRSVSWYQQTPGQGLQFLFEYFSETQRNKGNFPGRFSGRQFSNSRSEMNVSTLELGDSALYLCASVTSGSNNEQFFGPGTRLTVL.